Presented here are 30 T cell receptor beta chains from one specimen sequenced in a study of blood T cell repertoires in COVID-19. Only in-frame clones appear in the TCRdb table, and some are missing; sequencing was by immunoSEQ multiplex PCR. The repertoire has some 100,000 clones, 60% to 85% of them found once; the top ten carry more than 4%. Sequenced material: peripheral blood. These receptors all come from a human donor in a cohort sampled during active or convalescent COVID-19.

The genes are TRBV30 and TRBJ2-6, with D perhaps matching TRBD2 (5 bases). CDR3 size: 13 residues. Germline V gives CDR1 GTSNPN, CDR2 SVGIG (reference sequence). Trimming left V 6 bases short and J 3 bases short, with 9 bases between. The DNA for the CDR3 is TGTGCCTGCGGGGTCGGTGGGGCCAACGTCCTGACTTTC. The encoded protein is CACGVGGANVLTF. The full variable domain, with the rest looked up from reference TRBV30 and TRBJ2-6, is SQTIHQWPATLVQPVGSPLSLECTVEGTSNPNLYWYRQAAGRGLQLLFYSVGIGQISSEVPQNLSASRPQDRQFILSSKKLLLSDSGFYLCACGVGGANVLTFGAGSRLTVL.

This clone was observed a handful of times. The J gene is TRBJ1-5, the V gene TRBV7-9; no reliable D call. Germline V gene sequence: CDR1 SEHNR, CDR2 FQNEAQ (reference sequence). The CDR3 is 12 amino acids. Trimming shortened V by 4 bases and J by 2 bases, and 3 bases separated the two germline ends. The CDR3 nucleotides read TGTGCCAGCAGCTCGGGCAATCAGCCCCAGCATTTT. Translated: CASSSGNQPQHF.

The chain is built from TRBV27 and TRBJ2-3; 9 nucleotides line up with TRBD1. Germline assignment: CDR1 MNHEY and CDR2 SMNVEV (reference sequence). V shed 4 bases, J shed 3 bases, and the junction held 5 bases outside the gene matches. CDR3 length equals 15 residues. The CDR3 nucleotides are TGTGCCAGCAGTTCACAGGGGGCGCTTACAGATACGCAGTATTTT. Amino acid sequence: CASSSQGALTDTQYF.

CDR3 nucleotides: TGTGCCAGCAGTTCGGCAGGGGGCCTCACTGAAGCTTTCTTT. Its translation: CASSSAGGLTEAFF. The V and J genes are TRBV27 and TRBJ1-1; TRBD1 aligns across 8 bases. This CDR3 region has 14 residues. V lost 4 bases to trimming and J lost 4 bases; unmatched junction nucleotides: 5. Germline-derived CDR1 and CDR2 are MNHEY and SMNVEV (reference sequence).

The V and J genes are TRBV12-3 or TRBV12-4 and TRBJ2-1, with TRBD1 identical over 7 bases. V shed 6 bases, J shed 6 bases, and the junction held 5 bases outside the gene matches. This CDR3 comprises 13 residues. CDR3 in DNA: TGTGCCAGCAGGCCGGACAGGTCCAATGAGCAGTTCTTC. This encodes CASRPDRSNEQFF.

The chain combines TRBV5-1 with TRBJ1-6; D is possibly TRBD1 (6 bases). Germline values: CDR1 SGHRS, CDR2 YFSETQ. The CDR3 is 16 residues long. Deletions cut 5 bases from V and 5 bases from J, with 17 bases between. The CDR3 region has the DNA TGCGCCAGCAGTAAACAGGGCACCTTCAATAATTCACCCCTCCACTTT. Translated, it gives CASSKQGTFNNSPLHF.

V usage is TRBV6-2 or TRBV6-3 and J usage is TRBJ1-5; 8 nucleotides agree with TRBD1. This CDR3 contains 14 residues. Germline V gene sequence: CDR1 MNHEY, CDR2 SVGEGT. V lost 5 bases and J lost 6; bases outside the gene matches: 6. The CDR3 DNA follows: TGTGCCAGCAGTCCCGACAGGGGAGCTCAGCCCCAGCATTTT. This codes for CASSPDRGAQPQHF.

The chain is built from TRBV4-1 and TRBJ2-1; possible D gene TRBD2, 6 bases. The ends were cut back, 4 bases at V and 10 bases at J, with 23 bases in the middle. The CDR3 is 16 amino acids. Germline CDR1 is MGHRA and CDR2 is YSYEKL. The CDR3 here is CASSPPPAGSFGEQFF. CDR3 nucleotides: TGCGCCAGCAGCCCTCCCCCAGCGGGTTCGTTCGGGGAGCAGTTCTTC.

The chain employs TRBV24-1 and TRBJ1-4, with D possibly being TRBD1 (6 bases). CDR1 KGHDR and CDR2 SFDVKD come from the germline V gene. CDR3 size: 13 residues. Trimming pared 5 bases from V and 8 bases from J, leaving 11 bases between. The CDR3 coding sequence is TGTGCCACCAGTGCCATTGGACAGGAAAAACTGTTTTTT. Translation gives CATSAIGQEKLFF.

V usage is TRBV24-1 and J usage is TRBJ2-1; 9 positions match TRBD2. The CDR3 covers 15 residues. The V and J ends lost 5 bases and 9 bases, in that order; junction bases with no gene match: 10. CDR1 is KGHDR, CDR2 SFDVKD, per germline. DNA for the CDR3: TGTGCCACCAGTGTCAGCGGGGGGCGCCTCAGTGAGCAGTTCTTC. As protein: CATSVSGGRLSEQFF.

The J gene is TRBJ1-1, the V gene TRBV7-6; no definite D call. The CDR3 runs to 13 residues. Germline V gives CDR1 SGHVS, CDR2 FNYEAQ. V was clipped by 2 bases and J by 6 bases, with 10 bases between them. CDR3 protein: CASSLMSGAEAFF. The DNA for the CDR3 is TGTGCCAGCAGCTTAATGTCTGGAGCTGAAGCTTTCTTT.

The J gene is TRBJ2-2, the V gene TRBV5-1, with TRBD1 identical over 9 bases. The germline CDR1 and CDR2 sequences are SGHRS and YFSETQ. CDR3 length: 16 residues. V shed 6 bases, J shed 7 bases, and the junction held 13 bases outside the gene matches. The CDR3 sequence is CASKITGTGSHGELFF. CDR3 DNA: TGCGCCAGCAAAATAACCGGGACAGGGTCCCACGGGGAGCTGTTTTTT.

The chain links TRBV18 to TRBJ2-1; no clear D. The V gene lost 6 bases and the J gene lost 10 bases, with 13 bases spanning the gap. The V gene's germline CDR1 is KGHSH and CDR2 LQKENI. The CDR3 is 12 residues long. This chain's CDR3 is CASSRFQAEQFF. In DNA, the CDR3 is TGTGCCAGCTCCCGTTTCCAAGCGGAGCAGTTCTTC. The entire variable domain, with the rest obtained from reference TRBV18 and TRBJ2-1, is as follows: NAGVMQNPRHLVRRRGQEARLRCSPMKGHSHVYWYRQLPEEGLKFMVYLQKENIIDESGMPKERFSAEFPKEGPSILRIQQVVRGDSAAYFCASSRFQAEQFFGPGTRLTVL.

V and J are TRBV7-8 and TRBJ2-5; 11 bases align to TRBD2. Looked up from germline, CDR1 is SGHVS and CDR2 is FQNEAQ. This CDR3 is built from 18 residues. The V and J ends lost 0 bases and 5 bases, in that order; junction bases with no gene match: 11. The CDR3 loop reads CASSLAYYTSGSVETQYF. In DNA form, the CDR3 reads TGTGCCAGCAGCTTAGCGTATTATACTAGCGGGAGTGTGGAGACCCAGTACTTC. The whole variable domain, remainder taken from reference TRBV7-8 and TRBJ2-5, is GAGVSQSPRYKVAKRGQDVALRCDPISGHVSLFWYQQALGQGPEFLTYFQNEAQLDKSGLPSDRFFAERPEGSVSTLKIQRTQQEDSAVYLCASSLAYYTSGSVETQYFGPGTRLLVL.

This chain connects TRBV7-9 to TRBJ2-7, with 12 bases lining up with TRBD2. The V gene end was trimmed by 4 bases and the J gene end by 2 bases; junction bases not matched to a gene: 6. The V gene's germline CDR1 is SEHNR and CDR2 FQNEAQ (reference sequence). The CDR3 has 16 amino acids. DNA for the CDR3: TGTGCCAGCAGCTCTCCGACTAGCGGGGGAACCTACGAGCAGTACTTC. Protein: CASSSPTSGGTYEQYF.

The CDR3 reads CASSLTTANYGYTF. CDR3 bases: TGTGCCAGCAGCTTAACGACAGCGAACTATGGCTACACCTTC. The chain couples TRBV11-2 to TRBJ1-2; D is perhaps TRBD1 (5 bases). This CDR3 comprises 14 residues. The V end lost 2 bases, the J end lost 2 bases, and 9 bases lay between the germline ends. The V gene's germline CDR1 is SGHAT and CDR2 FQNNGV. Complete variable domain (other parts from reference TRBV11-2 and TRBJ1-2): EAGVAQSPRYKIIEKRQSVAFWCNPISGHATLYWYQQILGQGPKLLIQFQNNGVVDDSQLPKDRFSAERLKGVDSTLKIQPAKLEDSAVYLCASSLTTANYGYTFGSGTRLTVV.

Only one count was recorded for this clone. The genes are TRBV6-5 and TRBJ2-7; 7 bases fit TRBD2. Germline V CDR1 and CDR2: MNHEY, SVGAGI. The CDR3 runs 13 residues. Germline trimming cut 8 bases from V and 5 bases from J; bases unmatched to any gene: 9. The DNA for the CDR3 is TGTGCCAGCCACGGGGGGTGCCCCCACGAGCAGTACTTC. It codes for CASHGGCPHEQYF.

The V and J genes are TRBV13 and TRBJ2-1; D perhaps matches TRBD2 (5 bases). V lost 5 bases, J lost 3 bases, and 11 bases lay in between. CDR3 length: 14 amino acids. Germline V gene lookup returns CDR1 PRHDT and CDR2 FYEKMQ (reference sequence). The DNA for the CDR3 is TGTGCCAGCAGCCTGGAGGTCGACTACAATGAGCAGTTCTTC. Its translation is CASSLEVDYNEQFF.

The chain uses TRBV6-2 or TRBV6-3 and TRBJ2-1, with 15 bases matching TRBD2. V was pared by 6 bases and J by 7 bases, with 7 bases of the junction left unmatched. Germline-derived CDR1 and CDR2 are MNHEY and SVGEGT. This CDR3 is built from 16 residues. This CDR3 is CASSLWTSGGANEQFF. The CDR3 coding sequence is TGTGCCAGCAGCCTCTGGACTAGCGGGGGGGCGAATGAGCAGTTCTTC.

The CDR3 bases are TGTGCCAGCTCACCTCTGGGACAGGTGACCGGGGAGCTGTTTTTT. Encoded protein: CASSPLGQVTGELFF. The J gene is TRBJ2-2, the V gene TRBV18; 8 bases agree with TRBD1. The V and J ends lost 3 bases and 5 bases, in that order; junction bases with no gene match: 5. This CDR3 region has 15 residues. Germline V lookup: CDR1 KGHSH, CDR2 LQKENI.

The V call is TRBV19, the J call TRBJ2-7; D is unresolved. Germline V lookup: CDR1 LNHDA, CDR2 SQIVND (reference sequence). CDR3 size: 13 residues. Between the trimmed V and J ends, which lost 4 bases and 2 bases, there was a span of 9 bases. CDR3 loop: CASSRPQPYEQYF. DNA of the CDR3: TGTGCCAGTAGTAGGCCCCAACCCTACGAGCAGTACTTC. The full variable domain, its missing parts supplied by reference TRBV19 and TRBJ2-7, is DGGITQSPKYLFRKEGQNVTLSCEQNLNHDAMYWYRQDPGQGLRLIYYSQIVNDFQKGDIAEGYSVSREKKESFPLTVTSAQKNPTAFYLCASSRPQPYEQYFGPGTRLTVT.

This chain joins TRBV5-1 and TRBJ1-2; 11 bases fit TRBD1. V was clipped by 4 bases and J by 5 bases; unmatched bases: 10. Germline V gene data show CDR1 as SGHRS and CDR2 as YFSETQ. This CDR3 spans 16 amino acids. CDR3 sequence reads: CASSARGQGAFYGYTF. CDR3 bases: TGCGCCAGCAGCGCGCGAGGACAGGGGGCTTTTTATGGCTACACCTTC.

V is TRBV18 and J is TRBJ2-5; D not resolved. The germline V gene has CDR1 KGHSH and CDR2 LQKENI. V lost 2 bases to trimming and J lost 6 bases, with 7 bases between them. The CDR3 totals 12 residues. For the CDR3, the DNA is TGTGCCAGCTCACCAGTGGAGCAGACCCAGTACTTC. As protein: CASSPVEQTQYF.

V gene TRBV6-5 combines with J gene TRBJ1-2; 8 bases are shared with TRBD1. Trimming cost V 3 bases and J 3 bases; bases outside gene matches: 6. CDR1 and CDR2 from the germline V gene are MNHEY and SVGAGI. The CDR3 length is 15 residues. CDR3 DNA sequence: TGTGCCAGCAGTTATTGGACGGGACAGGACTATGGCTACACCTTC. This gives the protein CASSYWTGQDYGYTF.

The rearrangement links TRBV5-1 to TRBJ2-1, with TRBD1 matching 8 bases. CDR3 size: 16 residues. Per the germline V gene, CDR1 is SGHRS and CDR2 is YFSETQ. V was pared by 4 bases and J by 12 bases, with 18 bases of the junction left unmatched. The DNA for the CDR3 is TGCGCCAGCAGCCCGTTTTATCGGCCAGGGGGCAGCGGGCAGTTCTTC. Translated: CASSPFYRPGGSGQFF.

The chain couples TRBV18 to TRBJ2-1; maybe TRBD2 (5 bases). Germline V lookup: CDR1 KGHSH, CDR2 LQKENI. The CDR3 has 14 residues. The V end was cut by 6 bases, the J end by 9 bases, with 18 bases between. This CDR3 reads CASSPLAAAGEQFF. The DNA of the CDR3 is TGTGCCAGCTCCCCCCTGGCAGCGGCGGGTGAGCAGTTCTTC.

The chain has TRBV27 and TRBJ1-2, with D tentatively TRBD1 (5 bases). Germline-derived CDR1 and CDR2 are MNHEY and SMNVEV (reference sequence). V was clipped by 2 bases and J by 0 bases, with 7 bases between them. This CDR3 spans 14 amino acids. The CDR3 sequence: CASSLTGANYGYTF. The CDR3 nucleotides are TGTGCCAGCAGTTTAACAGGAGCTAACTATGGCTACACCTTC.

The chain couples TRBV27 to TRBJ2-1, with a weak D call TRBD2 (6 bases). Trimming removed 6 bases from V and 4 bases from J, with 16 bases in between. The length of the CDR3 is 15 residues. CDR1 is MNHEY and CDR2 is SMNVEV in the germline V gene (reference sequence). Here the CDR3 reads CASSRLGVRYNEQFF. DNA for the CDR3: TGTGCCAGCAGCCGACTAGGGGTCAGGTACAATGAGCAGTTCTTC.

The gene calls are TRBV27 and TRBJ1-5; 7 positions agree with TRBD1. The germline CDR1 and CDR2 sequences are MNHEY and SMNVEV (reference sequence). Trimming took 1 base from V and 2 from J; bases not matched to a gene: 2. The CDR3 totals 15 residues. The CDR3 DNA sequence: TGTGCCAGCAGTTTATACGGACAGGGCAATCAGCCCCAGCATTTT. Translating gives CASSLYGQGNQPQHF.

This clone occurred a few times. The rearrangement uses TRBV19 and TRBJ1-5; no reliable D call. Germline loops: CDR1 LNHDA, CDR2 SQIVND (reference sequence). The V end was cut by 3 bases, the J end by 1 base, with 10 bases between. This CDR3 is 15 amino acids long. The CDR3 sequence: CASSILDISNQPQHF. CDR3 sequence (DNA): TGTGCCAGTAGTATTCTTGACATAAGCAATCAGCCCCAGCATTTT.